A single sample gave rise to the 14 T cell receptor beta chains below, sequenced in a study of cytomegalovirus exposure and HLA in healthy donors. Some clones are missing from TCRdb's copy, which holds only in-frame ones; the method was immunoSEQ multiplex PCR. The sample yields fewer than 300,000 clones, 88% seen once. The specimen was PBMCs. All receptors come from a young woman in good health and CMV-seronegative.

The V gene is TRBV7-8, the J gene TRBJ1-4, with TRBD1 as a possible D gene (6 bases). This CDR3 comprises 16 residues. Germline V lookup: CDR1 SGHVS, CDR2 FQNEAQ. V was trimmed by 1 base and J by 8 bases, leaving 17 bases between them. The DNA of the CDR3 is TGTGCCAGCAGCTTAGGCGTAACAGGGATGGGAGAAAAACTGTTTTTT. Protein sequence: CASSLGVTGMGEKLFF.

CDR3 region: CASSLGPGLYEQYF. The CDR3 region has the DNA TGTGCCAGCAGCTTAGGTCCAGGGCTCTACGAGCAGTACTTC. The gene calls are TRBV7-2 and TRBJ2-7; D may be TRBD1 (5 bases). The germline V gene encodes CDR1 SGHTA and CDR2 FQGNSA. This CDR3 is built from 14 residues. The ends were cut back, 1 base at V and 3 bases at J, with 10 bases in the middle.

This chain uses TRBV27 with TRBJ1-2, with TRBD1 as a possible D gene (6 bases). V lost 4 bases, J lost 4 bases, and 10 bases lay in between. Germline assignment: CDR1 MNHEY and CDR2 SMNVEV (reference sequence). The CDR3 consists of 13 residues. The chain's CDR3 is CASSSGGFYGYTF. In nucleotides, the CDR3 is TGTGCCAGCAGTTCGGGGGGCTTCTATGGCTACACCTTC.

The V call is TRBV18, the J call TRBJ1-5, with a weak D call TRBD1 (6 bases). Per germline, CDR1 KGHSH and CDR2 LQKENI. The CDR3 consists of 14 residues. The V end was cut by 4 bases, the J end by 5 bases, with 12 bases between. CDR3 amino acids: CASSLDSVHQPQHF. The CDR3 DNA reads TGTGCCAGCTCACTGGACAGCGTCCATCAGCCCCAGCATTTT. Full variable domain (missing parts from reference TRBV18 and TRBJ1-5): NAGVMQNPRHLVRRRGQEARLRCSPMKGHSHVYWYRQLPEEGLKFMVYLQKENIIDESGMPKERFSAEFPKEGPSILRIQQVVRGDSAAYFCASSLDSVHQPQHFGDGTRLSIL.

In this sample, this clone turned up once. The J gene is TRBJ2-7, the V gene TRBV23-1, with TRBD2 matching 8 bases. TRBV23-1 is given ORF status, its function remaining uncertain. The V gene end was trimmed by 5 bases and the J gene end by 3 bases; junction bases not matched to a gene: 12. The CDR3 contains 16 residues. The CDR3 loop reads CASSFGERERLYEQYF. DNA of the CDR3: TGCGCCAGCAGTTTTGGGGAGCGGGAGAGGCTCTACGAGCAGTACTTC.

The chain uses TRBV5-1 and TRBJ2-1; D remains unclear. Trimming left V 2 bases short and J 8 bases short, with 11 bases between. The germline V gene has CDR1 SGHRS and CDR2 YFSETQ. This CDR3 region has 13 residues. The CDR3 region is CASSFTIADEQFF. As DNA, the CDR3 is TGCGCCAGCAGCTTTACGATTGCGGATGAGCAGTTCTTC.

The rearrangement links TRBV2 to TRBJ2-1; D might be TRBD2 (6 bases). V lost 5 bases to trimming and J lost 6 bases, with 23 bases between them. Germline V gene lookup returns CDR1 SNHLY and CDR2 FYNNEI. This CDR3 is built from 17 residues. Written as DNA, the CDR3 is TGTGCCAGCAGTCCCCTTGGGGGACTCCACCTGGTCAATGAGCAGTTCTTC. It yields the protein CASSPLGGLHLVNEQFF.

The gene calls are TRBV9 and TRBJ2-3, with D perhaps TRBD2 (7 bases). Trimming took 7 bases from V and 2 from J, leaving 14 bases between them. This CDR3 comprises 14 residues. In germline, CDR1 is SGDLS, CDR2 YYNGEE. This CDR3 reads CASGGGGNTDTQYF. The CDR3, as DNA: TGTGCCAGCGGAGGGGGGGGCAACACAGATACGCAGTATTTT.

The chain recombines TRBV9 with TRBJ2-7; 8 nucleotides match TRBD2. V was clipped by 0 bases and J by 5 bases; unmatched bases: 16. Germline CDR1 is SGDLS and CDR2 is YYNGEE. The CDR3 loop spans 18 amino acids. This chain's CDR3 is CASSVGDSGVFGIHEQYF. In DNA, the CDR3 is TGTGCCAGCAGCGTAGGTGATAGCGGGGTATTCGGTATCCACGAGCAGTACTTC.

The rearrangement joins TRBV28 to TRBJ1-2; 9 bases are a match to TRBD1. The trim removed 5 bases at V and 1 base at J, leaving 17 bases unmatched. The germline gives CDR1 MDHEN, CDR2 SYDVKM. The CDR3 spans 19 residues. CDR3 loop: CASSGGDREFFPFNYGYTF. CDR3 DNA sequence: TGTGCCAGCAGTGGGGGGGACAGGGAATTTTTTCCCTTTAACTATGGCTACACCTTC.

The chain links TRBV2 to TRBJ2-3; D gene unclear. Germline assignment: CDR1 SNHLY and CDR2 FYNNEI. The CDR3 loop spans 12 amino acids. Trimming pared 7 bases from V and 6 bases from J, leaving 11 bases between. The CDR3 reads CASIAGVDTQYF. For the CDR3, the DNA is TGTGCCAGCATAGCCGGTGTGGATACGCAGTATTTT.

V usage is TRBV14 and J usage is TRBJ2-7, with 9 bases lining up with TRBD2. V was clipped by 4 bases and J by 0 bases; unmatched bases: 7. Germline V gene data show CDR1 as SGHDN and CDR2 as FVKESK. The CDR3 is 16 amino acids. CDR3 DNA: TGTGCCAGCAGCCCCCTCACTAGCGGGCGCTCCTACGAGCAGTACTTC. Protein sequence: CASSPLTSGRSYEQYF. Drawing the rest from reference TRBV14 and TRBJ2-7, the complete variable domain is EAGVTQFPSHSVIEKGQTVTLRCDPISGHDNLYWYRRVMGKEIKFLLHFVKESKQDESGMPNNRFLAERTGGTYSTLKVQPAELEDSGVYFCASSPLTSGRSYEQYFGPGTRLTVT.

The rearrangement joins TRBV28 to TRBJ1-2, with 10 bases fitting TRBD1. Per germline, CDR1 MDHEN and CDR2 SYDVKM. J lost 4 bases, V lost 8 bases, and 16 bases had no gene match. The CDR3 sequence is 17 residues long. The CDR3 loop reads CASLEGGGDRGRYGYTF. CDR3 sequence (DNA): TGTGCCAGCTTGGAGGGTGGCGGGGACAGGGGCCGCTATGGCTACACCTTC.

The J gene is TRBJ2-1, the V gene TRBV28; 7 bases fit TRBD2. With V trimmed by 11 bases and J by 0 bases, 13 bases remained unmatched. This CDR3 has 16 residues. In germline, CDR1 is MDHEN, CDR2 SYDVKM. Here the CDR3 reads CAQGGGRLGSYNEQFF. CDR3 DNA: TGTGCCCAAGGAGGCGGGAGACTGGGCTCCTACAATGAGCAGTTCTTC.